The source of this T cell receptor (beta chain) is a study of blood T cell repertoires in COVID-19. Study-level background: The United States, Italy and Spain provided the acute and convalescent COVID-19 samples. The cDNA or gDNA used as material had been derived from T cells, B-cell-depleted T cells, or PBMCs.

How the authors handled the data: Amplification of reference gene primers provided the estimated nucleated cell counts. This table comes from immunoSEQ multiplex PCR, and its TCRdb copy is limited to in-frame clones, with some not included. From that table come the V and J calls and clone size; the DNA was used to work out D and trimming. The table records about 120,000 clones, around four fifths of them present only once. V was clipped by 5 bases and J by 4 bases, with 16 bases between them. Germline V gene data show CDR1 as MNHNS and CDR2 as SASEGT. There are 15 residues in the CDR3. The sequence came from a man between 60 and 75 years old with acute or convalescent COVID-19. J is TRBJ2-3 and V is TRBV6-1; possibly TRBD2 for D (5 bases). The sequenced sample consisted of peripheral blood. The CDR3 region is CASSSERVSADTQYF. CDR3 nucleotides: TGTGCCAGCAGTTCTGAAAGGGTTAGCGCAGATACGCAGTATTTT.